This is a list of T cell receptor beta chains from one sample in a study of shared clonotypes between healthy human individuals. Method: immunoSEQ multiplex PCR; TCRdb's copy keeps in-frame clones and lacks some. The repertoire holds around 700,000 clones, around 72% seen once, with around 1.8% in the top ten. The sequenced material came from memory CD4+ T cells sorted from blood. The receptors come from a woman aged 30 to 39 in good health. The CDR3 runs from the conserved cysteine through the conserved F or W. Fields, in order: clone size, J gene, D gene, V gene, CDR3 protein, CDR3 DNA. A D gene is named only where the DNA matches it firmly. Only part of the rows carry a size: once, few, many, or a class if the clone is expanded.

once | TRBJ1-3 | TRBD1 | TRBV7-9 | CASSGDRSSGNTIYF | TGTGCCAGCAGCGGGGACAGGTCTTCTGGAAACACCATATATTTT
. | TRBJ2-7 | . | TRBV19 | CASSGGSEQYF | TGTGCCAGTAGTGGGGGTAGCGAGCAGTACTTC
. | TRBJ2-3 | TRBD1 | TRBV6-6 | CASSKHRGSAADTQYF | TGTGCCAGCAGTAAACACAGGGGATCAGCGGCAGATACGCAGTATTTT
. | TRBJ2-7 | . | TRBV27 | CASSNPGTVTYEQYF | TGTGCCAGCAGTAATCCCGGGACCGTAACCTACGAGCAGTACTTC
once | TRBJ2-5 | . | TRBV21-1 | CASSRQETQYF | TGTGCCAGCAGCAGACAAGAGACCCAGTACTTC
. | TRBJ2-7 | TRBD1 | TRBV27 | CASRLPSGTGGYEQYF | TGTGCCAGCAGACTACCTTCCGGGACAGGGGGCTACGAGCAGTACTTC
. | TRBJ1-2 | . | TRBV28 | CASSSETVYGYTF | TGTGCCAGCAGTTCCGAGACAGTCTATGGCTACACCTTC
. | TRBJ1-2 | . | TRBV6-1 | CASLEISNNYGYTF | TGTGCCAGCCTCGAGATCAGTAATAACTATGGCTACACCTTC
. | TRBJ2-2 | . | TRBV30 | CAWSVHPTGELFF | TGTGCCTGGAGTGTACACCCGACCGGGGAGCTGTTTTTT
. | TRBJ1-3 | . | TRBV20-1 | CSASRGNTIYF | TGCAGTGCTAGCCGGGGAAACACCATATATTTT
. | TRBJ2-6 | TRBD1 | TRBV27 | CARHGGTGFSGANVLTF | TGTGCCAGGCATGGAGGGACAGGGTTCTCTGGGGCCAACGTCCTGACTTTC
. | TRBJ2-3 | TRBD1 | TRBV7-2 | CASSLPGQGTDTQYF | TGTGCCAGCAGCTTACCGGGACAGGGCACAGATACGCAGTATTTT
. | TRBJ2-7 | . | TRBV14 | CASSQFEGWSYEQYF | TGTGCCAGCAGCCAGTTCGAGGGGTGGTCCTACGAGCAGTACTTC
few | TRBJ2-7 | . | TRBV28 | CASSGGHIYEQYF | TGTGCCAGCAGCGGGGGACACATCTACGAGCAGTACTTC
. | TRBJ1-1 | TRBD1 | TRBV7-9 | CASSLGQGIGTEAFF | TGTGCCAGCAGCTTGGGACAGGGGATAGGCACTGAAGCTTTCTTT
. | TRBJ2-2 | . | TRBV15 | CATSTSLWRGGGELFF | TGTGCCACCAGCACCAGCTTGTGGAGGGGCGGCGGGGAGCTGTTTTTT
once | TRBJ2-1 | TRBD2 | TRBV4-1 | CASSQDRRSSGRNEQFF | TGCGCCAGCAGCCAAGATCGGAGATCTAGCGGGAGGAATGAGCAGTTCTTC
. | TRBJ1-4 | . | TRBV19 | CASRPAKDLINEKLFF | TGTGCCAGTAGACCGGCCAAAGACCTTATCAATGAAAAACTGTTTTTT
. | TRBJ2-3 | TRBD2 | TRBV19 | CASSDSGRSTDTQYF | TGTGCCAGTAGTGATAGCGGGAGGAGCACAGATACGCAGTATTTT
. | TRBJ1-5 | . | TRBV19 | CASSIKIKTAGSANQPQHF | TGTGCCAGTAGTATAAAAATTAAGACAGCCGGGTCGGCCAATCAGCCCCAGCATTTT
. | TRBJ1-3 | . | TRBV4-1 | CASSQGFFDTIYF | TGCGCCAGCAGCCAAGGTTTTTTTGACACCATATATTTT
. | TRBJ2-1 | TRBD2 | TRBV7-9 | CASSLAGRDYTYNEQFF | TGTGCCAGCAGCTTAGCGGGGCGGGACTACACCTACAATGAGCAGTTCTTC
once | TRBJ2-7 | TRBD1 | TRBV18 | CASSPGQSYEQYF | TGTGCCAGCTCCCCGGGACAGTCCTACGAGCAGTACTTC
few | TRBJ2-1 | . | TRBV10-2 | CASSSYNEQFF | TGCGCCAGCAGTTCTTACAATGAGCAGTTCTTC
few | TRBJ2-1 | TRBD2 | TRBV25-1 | CASGKAGGEGANEQFF | TGTGCCAGCGGAAAAGCTGGGGGGGAGGGAGCCAATGAGCAGTTCTTC
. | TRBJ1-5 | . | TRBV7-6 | CASSRSSGLNQPQHF | TGTGCCAGCAGTCGTAGCTCAGGTCTCAATCAGCCCCAGCATTTT
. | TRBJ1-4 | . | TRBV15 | CATRRTETNEKLFF | TGTGCCACCAGACGGACAGAAACTAATGAAAAACTGTTTTTT
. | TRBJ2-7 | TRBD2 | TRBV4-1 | CASSQDWRLAGVGYEQYF | TGCGCCAGCAGCCAAGATTGGCGGCTAGCGGGAGTCGGCTACGAGCAGTACTTC
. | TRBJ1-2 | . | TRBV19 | CASTKGSTLGYGYTF | TGTGCCAGTACCAAAGGGTCAACCTTGGGGTATGGCTACACCTTC
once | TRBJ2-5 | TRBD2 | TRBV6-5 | CASSKREVLYF | TGTGCCAGCAGTAAACGGGAGGTTTTGTACTTC
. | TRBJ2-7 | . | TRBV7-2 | CASSPRGGSYEQYF | TGTGCCAGCAGCCCGCGGGGCGGCTCCTACGAGCAGTACTTC
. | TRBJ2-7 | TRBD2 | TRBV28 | CASSFTSGIGYEQYF | TGTGCCAGCAGTTTTACTAGCGGGATAGGCTACGAGCAGTACTTC
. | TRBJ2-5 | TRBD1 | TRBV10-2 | CASSSGTGVQETQYF | TGCGCCAGCTCATCCGGGACAGGCGTTCAAGAGACCCAGTACTTC
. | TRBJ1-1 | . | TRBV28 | CASRDTRPEAFF | TGTGCCAGCAGGGACACCCGACCTGAAGCTTTCTTT
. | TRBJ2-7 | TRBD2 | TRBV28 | CASSSGGYEQYF | TGTGCCAGCAGTTCGGGGGGCTACGAGCAGTACTTC
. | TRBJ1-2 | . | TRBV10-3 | CAISEHSAAEGGYTF | TGTGCCATCAGTGAACACAGTGCCGCGGAGGGGGGCTACACCTTC
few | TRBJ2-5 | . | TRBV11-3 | CASSPPGHQETQYF | TGTGCCAGCAGCCCCCCGGGTCACCAAGAGACCCAGTACTTC
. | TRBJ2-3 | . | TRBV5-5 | CASSLPLANPSTDTQYF | TGTGCCAGCAGCTTGCCCCTAGCCAACCCTAGCACAGATACGCAGTATTTT
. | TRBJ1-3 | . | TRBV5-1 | CASNLGVDGNTIYF | TGCGCCAGCAATCTGGGGGTCGATGGAAACACCATATATTTT
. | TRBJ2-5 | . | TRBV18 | CASSPSDQETQYF | TGTGCCAGCTCACCTAGCGACCAAGAGACCCAGTACTTC
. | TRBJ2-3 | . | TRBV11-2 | CASSLKGLTQYF | TGTGCCAGCAGCTTAAAAGGTCTTACGCAGTATTTT
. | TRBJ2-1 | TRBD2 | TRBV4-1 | CASSQDRGASGSYEQFF | TGCGCCAGCAGCCAAGATCGGGGGGCTAGCGGGAGTTATGAGCAGTTCTTC
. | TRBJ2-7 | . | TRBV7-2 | CASSLVIRRGLITYEQYF | TGTGCCAGCAGCTTAGTTATTCGCAGGGGCCTGATAACCTACGAGCAGTACTTC
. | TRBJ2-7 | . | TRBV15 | CATSSGSSESDEQYF | TGTGCCACCAGCAGCGGGTCTAGCGAGTCGGACGAGCAGTACTTC
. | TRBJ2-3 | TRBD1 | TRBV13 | CASRLPGQGHTQYF | TGTGCCAGCAGACTACCGGGACAGGGTCATACGCAGTATTTT
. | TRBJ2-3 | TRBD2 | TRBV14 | CASSQVLGLAGEADTQYF | TGTGCCAGCAGCCAAGTCCTGGGACTAGCGGGAGAGGCAGATACGCAGTATTTT
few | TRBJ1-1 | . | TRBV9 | CASSVGGGGSTEAFF | TGTGCCAGCAGCGTAGGAGGGGGAGGGAGCACTGAAGCTTTCTTT
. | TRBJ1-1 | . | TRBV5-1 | CASSLGKTNTEAFF | TGCGCCAGCAGCTTGGGCAAGACGAACACTGAAGCTTTCTTT
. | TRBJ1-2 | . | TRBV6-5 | CASSYEGSPFNYGYTF | TGTGCCAGCAGTTACGAAGGGAGTCCTTTTAACTATGGCTACACCTTC
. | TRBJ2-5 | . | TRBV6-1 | CASSQTSWETQYF | TGTGCCAGCAGCCAGACTAGTTGGGAGACCCAGTACTTC
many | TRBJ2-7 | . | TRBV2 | CASISGLTQQYF | TGTGCCAGCATCTCCGGGCTGACGCAGCAGTACTTC
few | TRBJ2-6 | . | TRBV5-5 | CASSPVVAGGANVLTF | TGTGCCAGCAGCCCGGTGGTGGCAGGTGGGGCCAACGTCCTGACTTTC
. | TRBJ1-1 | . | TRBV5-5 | CASTMHQGVAEAFF | TGTGCCAGCACCATGCACCAGGGCGTGGCTGAAGCTTTCTTT
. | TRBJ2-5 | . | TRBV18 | CASSPTGNPQETQYF | TGTGCCAGCTCACCAACCGGGAACCCCCAAGAGACCCAGTACTTC
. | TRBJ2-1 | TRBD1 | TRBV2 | CASRDWDREGGEQFF | TGTGCCAGCAGGGACTGGGACAGGGAGGGGGGTGAGCAGTTCTTC